Reported below is one T cell receptor (beta chain). The CDR3 has 13 residues. Trimming removed 1 base at V and 0 bases at J, with 4 bases between. Looked up from germline, CDR1 is LNHNV and CDR2 is YYDKDF (reference sequence). The data stem from a study of blood T cell repertoires in COVID-19. Study as a whole: Nucleic acid was either cDNA or gDNA, and it came from T cells, B-cell-depleted T cells, or PBMCs.

Methods used by the authors: From reference gene primer amplification, estimates of nucleated cell counts were derived. Data came from immunoSEQ multiplex PCR; TCRdb stores just in-frame clones and leaves some out. That table furnishes V, J and clone size, whereas the DNA furnished D and trimming. This repertoire shows roughly 150,000 clones, roughly four fifths found once; its top ten account for 9.5% to 12%. What was sequenced was peripheral blood. V is TRBV15 and J is TRBJ2-7, with unresolved D. The receptor was derived from a man aged 60 to 69 with active or convalescent COVID-19. This chain's CDR3 is CATSRASSYEQYF. The CDR3, as DNA: TGTGCCACCAGCAGAGCCAGCTCCTACGAGCAGTACTTC.